The clone carrying this T cell receptor (beta chain) was seen a handful of times. Its antigen is unknown. TCRdb re-called the 5' RACE reads through MiXCR, storing one row per CDR3 protein. The profile covers some 350,000 distinct CDR3 sequences, with around a tenth appearing a single time and 18% taken by the ten largest. The sample comes from a study of T cells after yellow fever vaccination. The study's findings and limits: Researchers cautioned that FACS-sorted repertoires could harbor abundant clonotypes contaminating from the bulk population. In post-booster samples, most primary-vaccination clones reappeared (approximately 97% CD4, around 87% CD8).

The CDR3 has 13 residues. The germline V gene encodes CDR1 SGHTA and CDR2 FQGTGA. Trimming left V 5 bases short and J 4 bases short, with 10 bases between. This receptor was obtained from a young man who received the YFV17D yellow fever vaccine. The sequenced sample was PBMCs, obtained on the day of the first yellow fever vaccination. The chain joins TRBV7-3 to TRBJ2-3; D possibly uses TRBD1 or TRBD2 (6 bases each). This CDR3 is CASSRGAADTQYF. The CDR3 DNA sequence: TGTGCCAGCAGCAGGGGGGCGGCAGATACGCAGTATTTT. Full variable domain (missing parts from reference TRBV7-3 and TRBJ2-3): GAGVSQTPSNKVTEKGKYVELRCDPISGHTALYWYRQSLGQGPEFLIYFQGTGAADDSGLPNDRFFAVRPEGSVSTLKIQRTERGDSAVYLCASSRGAADTQYFGPGTRLTVL.